A selection of T cell receptor beta chains follows, all from one sample in a study of blood T cell repertoires in COVID-19. Sequencing used immunoSEQ multiplex PCR; TCRdb keeps in-frame clones, though not all of them. This sample has some 10,000 clones; around 90% occur once, and the top ten carry about 9.5%. Specimen: peripheral blood. The receptors derive from a human donor in a cohort sampled during active COVID-19. Each CDR3 is given without its conserved first and last residue. The order of the fields is J gene, CDR3 length, V gene, CDR3 protein.

TRBJ1-6 14 TRBV5-1 ASSLGGSSYNSPLH
TRBJ2-3 14 TRBV6-6 ASSLRSPRSTDTQY
TRBJ1-2 12 TRBV2 ASRPLDREDGYT
TRBJ2-3 16 TRBV7-6 ASSLLPSGGPSTDTQY
TRBJ1-5 12 TRBV4-1 ASSPGQPNQPQH
TRBJ1-2 12 TRBV15 ATSGDVGARGYT
TRBJ1-2 15 TRBV7-8 ASSWETGTQVNYGYT
TRBJ1-1 11 TRBV29-1 SVEQGVNTEAF
TRBJ1-2 13 TRBV30 AWSVLRTGGYGYT
TRBJ1-4 12 TRBV5-1 ASTFRDGSEKLF
TRBJ2-7 12 TRBV18 ASSSGASSYEQY
TRBJ2-1 12 TRBV10-2 ASSGTGGNFGQF
TRBJ2-1 13 TRBV28 ASTKAGAPYNEQF
TRBJ2-3 11 TRBV12-3/TRBV12-4 ASRAGEVATQY
TRBJ1-1 12 TRBV7-9 ASSSNRGSTEAF
TRBJ1-6 12 TRBV7-9 ASSTGTEISPLH
TRBJ1-1 11 TRBV27 ASSSRSNTEAF
TRBJ2-5 12 TRBV5-1 ASSGLAGQETQY
TRBJ2-3 14 TRBV4-1 ASSPRRGGGTDTQY
TRBJ1-4 12 TRBV11-3 ASSSGQGYEKLF
TRBJ2-7 12 TRBV10-3 AIRGTGENYEQY
TRBJ2-6 16 TRBV19 ASSLYSGGTSGANVLT
TRBJ2-6 15 TRBV21-1 ASSKRDRGSGANVLT
TRBJ2-7 14 TRBV5-4 ASSLAFAGQGDEQY
TRBJ2-7 11 TRBV5-4 ASSYPGAGEQY
TRBJ1-2 11 TRBV6-5 ASRNRGRSGYT
TRBJ1-2 12 TRBV5-6 ASSSGLSTGGYT
TRBJ2-1 11 TRBV27 ASIPGLPGEQF
TRBJ1-5 12 TRBV18 ASSRGGSNQPQH
TRBJ1-4 11 TRBV7-8 ASSLVVGGKLF
TRBJ2-5 10 TRBV7-7 ASSLPGGPQY
TRBJ1-3 12 TRBV13 ASSFRTAGNTIY
TRBJ1-6 14 TRBV7-2 ASSLGTGIRTSPLH
TRBJ2-7 12 TRBV6-6 ASIPDGRTYEQY
TRBJ1-1 13 TRBV28 ASSPPRQGGGGAF
TRBJ2-2 17 TRBV3-1/TRBV3-2 ASSQDPSDWTRSTGELF
TRBJ2-7 11 TRBV7-7 ASSLAETYEQY
TRBJ1-6 15 TRBV27 ASRAITGGSYNSPLH
TRBJ1-2 13 TRBV6-2/TRBV6-3 ASTPRPGLLYGYT
TRBJ2-7 13 TRBV2 ASSDRTAVVGEQY
TRBJ1-2 10 TRBV12-3/TRBV12-4 ASSLTGLGYT
TRBJ2-7 15 TRBV7-9 ASQTSGGALGSYEQY
TRBJ2-1 10 TRBV5-6 ASSLYGYEQF
TRBJ1-5 12 TRBV7-9 ASSSGQNNQPQH
TRBJ2-2 14 TRBV6-6 ASSYRPQGATGELF
TRBJ1-1 10 TRBV9 ASSGVGAEAF
TRBJ2-1 12 TRBV19 ASRESSSYNEQF